This is a list of T cell receptor beta chains from one sample in a study of blood T cell repertoires in COVID-19. Method: immunoSEQ multiplex PCR; TCRdb's copy keeps in-frame clones and lacks some. The data contain a few hundred thousand clones, over 75% of them singletons. The sample consisted of PBMCs or T cells enriched from blood (not recorded which). The origin of the receptors is a man aged 30 to 39 who had recovered from COVID-19. CDR3s include the opening cysteine and the closing phenylalanine or tryptophan. D genes are given only for firm matches. Clone size is given for some rows only: seen once, a few or many times, or a class if the clone is expanded.

d_gene: TRBD1; abundance: NA; j_gene: TRBJ1-4; v_gene: TRBV5-5; CDR3aa: CASSSWTGNEKLFF; CDR3nt: TGTGCCAGCAGCTCTTGGACAGGGAACGAAAAACTGTTTTTT
d_gene: TRBD1; abundance: NA; j_gene: TRBJ1-5; v_gene: TRBV19; CDR3aa: CASSIGQGGFQPQHF; CDR3nt: TGTGCCAGTAGTATAGGACAGGGCGGATTCCAGCCCCAGCATTTT
d_gene: TRBD1; abundance: once; j_gene: TRBJ1-5; v_gene: TRBV19; CDR3aa: CASSIQGAQQPQHF; CDR3nt: TGTGCCAGTAGTATCCAGGGGGCACAGCAGCCCCAGCATTTT
d_gene: TRBD1; abundance: NA; j_gene: TRBJ2-7; v_gene: TRBV27; CDR3aa: CASSLGTGGVYEQYF; CDR3nt: TGTGCCAGCAGTCTGGGGACAGGGGGCGTCTACGAGCAGTACTTC
d_gene: TRBD1; abundance: NA; j_gene: TRBJ2-7; v_gene: TRBV7-2; CDR3aa: CASRYLQGRVAEQYF; CDR3nt: TGTGCCAGCAGGTACCTACAGGGGAGAGTTGCCGAGCAGTACTTC
d_gene: NA; abundance: NA; j_gene: TRBJ1-1; v_gene: TRBV19; CDR3aa: CASSIGTYPPNTEAFF; CDR3nt: TGTGCCAGTAGTATAGGGACTTATCCTCCGAACACTGAAGCTTTCTTT
d_gene: TRBD1; abundance: NA; j_gene: TRBJ1-2; v_gene: TRBV5-1; CDR3aa: CASSLALDRRISNYGYTF; CDR3nt: TGCGCCAGCAGCCTCGCATTGGACAGGAGGATCTCAAACTATGGCTACACCTTC
d_gene: NA; abundance: NA; j_gene: TRBJ1-5; v_gene: TRBV4-2; CDR3aa: CASSQDSGNQPQHF; CDR3nt: TGTGCCAGCAGCCAAGATTCAGGAAATCAGCCCCAGCATTTT
d_gene: TRBD1; abundance: NA; j_gene: TRBJ2-7; v_gene: TRBV27; CDR3aa: CASRDRGRTYEQYF; CDR3nt: TGTGCCAGCAGGGACAGGGGGAGAACCTACGAGCAGTACTTC
d_gene: TRBD2; abundance: NA; j_gene: TRBJ2-2; v_gene: TRBV27; CDR3aa: CASSLGTSGNTGELFF; CDR3nt: TGTGCCAGCAGCCTGGGGACTAGCGGAAACACCGGGGAGCTGTTTTTT
d_gene: TRBD1; abundance: NA; j_gene: TRBJ1-6; v_gene: TRBV5-1; CDR3aa: CASSLGDRGRFSPLHF; CDR3nt: TGCGCCAGCAGCTTGGGAGACAGGGGGCGCTTCTCACCCCTCCACTTT
d_gene: TRBD2; abundance: NA; j_gene: TRBJ2-3; v_gene: TRBV9; CDR3aa: CASSVTGTSGGLDTQYF; CDR3nt: TGTGCCAGCAGCGTAACTGGGACTAGCGGAGGCCTGGATACGCAGTATTTT
d_gene: NA; abundance: NA; j_gene: TRBJ1-5; v_gene: TRBV6-1; CDR3aa: CASSAPRDLSNQPQHF; CDR3nt: TGTGCCAGCAGTGCCCCGCGGGACCTGAGCAATCAGCCCCAGCATTTT
d_gene: TRBD1; abundance: NA; j_gene: TRBJ1-1; v_gene: TRBV29-1; CDR3aa: CSVEDHPRSDGIRGAEAFF; CDR3nt: TGCAGCGTTGAAGATCACCCCCGATCGGACGGCATCAGGGGGGCTGAAGCTTTCTTT
d_gene: TRBD1; abundance: NA; j_gene: TRBJ1-5; v_gene: TRBV6-6; CDR3aa: CASSWTGVGQPQHF; CDR3nt: TGTGCCAGCAGCTGGACAGGGGTGGGTCAGCCCCAGCATTTT
d_gene: TRBD1; abundance: NA; j_gene: TRBJ2-2; v_gene: TRBV5-1; CDR3aa: CASRPGTERTGELFF; CDR3nt: TGCGCCAGCAGACCTGGGACAGAACGCACCGGGGAGCTGTTTTTT
d_gene: TRBD1; abundance: NA; j_gene: TRBJ1-5; v_gene: TRBV30; CDR3aa: CAWGRQGGTQPQHF; CDR3nt: TGTGCCTGGGGCAGACAGGGAGGTACCCAGCCCCAGCATTTT
d_gene: NA; abundance: NA; j_gene: TRBJ2-3; v_gene: TRBV7-2; CDR3aa: CASSLARTTSYKDTQYF; CDR3nt: TGTGCCAGCAGCTTAGCGAGGACTACCTCTTACAAGGATACGCAGTATTTT
d_gene: TRBD1; abundance: NA; j_gene: TRBJ1-2; v_gene: TRBV18; CDR3aa: CASSPLDRRSGYTF; CDR3nt: TGTGCCAGCTCACCGCTGGACAGGCGTAGTGGCTACACCTTC
d_gene: TRBD1; abundance: NA; j_gene: TRBJ1-2; v_gene: TRBV7-2; CDR3aa: CASSRQQGGYGYTF; CDR3nt: TGTGCCAGCAGCCGCCAGCAGGGGGGCTATGGCTACACCTTC
d_gene: TRBD1; abundance: NA; j_gene: TRBJ1-1; v_gene: TRBV5-1; CDR3aa: CASSPRPTGGNTEAFF; CDR3nt: TGCGCCAGCAGCCCTCGCCCGACAGGGGGGAACACTGAAGCTTTCTTT
d_gene: TRBD2; abundance: NA; j_gene: TRBJ2-5; v_gene: TRBV5-1; CDR3aa: CASSFISSGGQETQYF; CDR3nt: TGCGCCAGCAGCTTTATTTCTAGCGGGGGACAAGAGACCCAGTACTTC
d_gene: NA; abundance: once; j_gene: TRBJ1-1; v_gene: TRBV28; CDR3aa: CASSFGQSTEAFF; CDR3nt: TGTGCCAGCAGTTTTGGACAAAGCACTGAAGCTTTCTTT
d_gene: NA; abundance: NA; j_gene: TRBJ1-3; v_gene: TRBV10-3; CDR3aa: CAIRDSGNTIYF; CDR3nt: TGTGCCATCAGGGACAGTGGAAACACCATATATTTT
d_gene: NA; abundance: NA; j_gene: TRBJ2-1; v_gene: TRBV7-2; CDR3aa: CASSLSQRAPGAEQFF; CDR3nt: TGTGCCAGCAGCTTATCCCAGCGGGCACCCGGGGCTGAGCAGTTCTTC
d_gene: TRBD1; abundance: NA; j_gene: TRBJ2-5; v_gene: TRBV5-1; CDR3aa: CASSLRTGQQETQYF; CDR3nt: TGCGCCAGCAGCTTACGGACAGGGCAGCAAGAGACCCAGTACTTC
d_gene: NA; abundance: NA; j_gene: TRBJ1-5; v_gene: TRBV18; CDR3aa: CASSPGRADPQHF; CDR3nt: TGTGCCAGCTCACCAGGCAGGGCGGACCCCCAGCATTTT
d_gene: NA; abundance: NA; j_gene: TRBJ1-3; v_gene: TRBV2; CDR3aa: CASSDRVGHTIYF; CDR3nt: TGTGCCAGCAGTGATAGGGTGGGGCACACCATATATTTT
d_gene: NA; abundance: few; j_gene: TRBJ2-1; v_gene: TRBV5-1; CDR3aa: CASSLGSSLNEQFF; CDR3nt: TGCGCCAGCAGCTTGGGATCAAGTCTAAATGAGCAGTTCTTC
d_gene: TRBD2; abundance: NA; j_gene: TRBJ2-3; v_gene: TRBV28; CDR3aa: CASSLAGGKDTQYF; CDR3nt: TGTGCCAGCAGTTTGGCGGGGGGGAAGGATACGCAGTATTTT
d_gene: NA; abundance: NA; j_gene: TRBJ2-2; v_gene: TRBV11-3; CDR3aa: CASSLVGPGTGELFF; CDR3nt: TGTGCCAGCAGCTTAGTTGGCCCGGGCACCGGGGAGCTGTTTTTT
d_gene: NA; abundance: NA; j_gene: TRBJ2-7; v_gene: TRBV3-1/TRBV3-2; CDR3aa: CASSQEGELRGEQYF; CDR3nt: TGTGCCAGCAGCCAAGAGGGCGAACTAAGGGGCGAGCAGTACTTC
d_gene: NA; abundance: NA; j_gene: TRBJ2-7; v_gene: TRBV5-6; CDR3aa: CASSPNRPPYEQYF; CDR3nt: TGTGCCAGCAGCCCGAACAGACCTCCCTACGAGCAGTACTTC
d_gene: TRBD2; abundance: NA; j_gene: TRBJ2-5; v_gene: TRBV4-1; CDR3aa: CASSQGLAGGLETQYF; CDR3nt: TGCGCCAGCAGCCAAGGACTAGCGGGAGGGCTTGAGACCCAGTACTTC
d_gene: TRBD1; abundance: once; j_gene: TRBJ1-2; v_gene: TRBV5-4; CDR3aa: CASRDTGAYGYTF; CDR3nt: TGTGCCAGCAGGGACACAGGGGCCTATGGCTACACCTTC
d_gene: TRBD1; abundance: once; j_gene: TRBJ1-2; v_gene: TRBV29-1; CDR3aa: CSVGGQGSRYGYTF; CDR3nt: TGCAGCGTCGGCGGACAGGGGAGTCGCTATGGCTACACCTTC
d_gene: TRBD1; abundance: NA; j_gene: TRBJ2-3; v_gene: TRBV24-1; CDR3aa: CATSDLTGAWDTQYF; CDR3nt: TGTGCCACCAGTGATTTAACAGGGGCGTGGGATACGCAGTATTTT
d_gene: NA; abundance: NA; j_gene: TRBJ2-1; v_gene: TRBV10-2; CDR3aa: CASSEIEGRDNEQFF; CDR3nt: TGCGCCAGCAGTGAGATAGAGGGCCGGGACAATGAGCAGTTCTTC
d_gene: NA; abundance: NA; j_gene: TRBJ1-5; v_gene: TRBV12-3/TRBV12-4; CDR3aa: CASQKDSNQPQHF; CDR3nt: TGTGCCAGCCAGAAAGATAGCAATCAGCCCCAGCATTTT
d_gene: TRBD2; abundance: NA; j_gene: TRBJ2-5; v_gene: TRBV11-1; CDR3aa: CASSLARGRETQYF; CDR3nt: TGTGCCAGCAGCTTAGCGCGGGGGAGGGAGACCCAGTACTTC
d_gene: NA; abundance: NA; j_gene: TRBJ2-2; v_gene: TRBV5-1; CDR3aa: CASSLGLNTDTGELFF; CDR3nt: TGCGCCAGCAGCTTGGGATTAAACACCGACACCGGGGAGCTGTTTTTT
d_gene: NA; abundance: NA; j_gene: TRBJ1-3; v_gene: TRBV15; CDR3aa: CATSTNREPGNTIYF; CDR3nt: TGTGCCACCAGCACTAACAGGGAGCCTGGAAACACCATATATTTT
d_gene: TRBD1; abundance: NA; j_gene: TRBJ2-2; v_gene: TRBV11-2; CDR3aa: CASSKDRVVAGELFF; CDR3nt: TGTGCCAGCAGCAAAGACAGGGTTGTGGCCGGGGAGCTGTTTTTT
d_gene: NA; abundance: NA; j_gene: TRBJ1-2; v_gene: TRBV10-1; CDR3aa: CARATFPNYGYTF; CDR3nt: TGCGCCAGGGCCACCTTCCCTAACTATGGCTACACCTTC
d_gene: NA; abundance: NA; j_gene: TRBJ2-1; v_gene: TRBV11-3; CDR3aa: CASSLGGSNEQFF; CDR3nt: TGTGCCAGCAGCTTAGGAGGGTCGAATGAGCAGTTCTTC
d_gene: NA; abundance: NA; j_gene: TRBJ1-2; v_gene: TRBV14; CDR3aa: CASSQGFTGYYGYTF; CDR3nt: TGTGCCAGCAGCCAGGGATTTACAGGGTACTATGGCTACACCTTC
d_gene: TRBD1; abundance: NA; j_gene: TRBJ1-2; v_gene: TRBV6-5; CDR3aa: CASSYGRGLNGYTF; CDR3nt: TGTGCCAGCAGTTACGGCAGGGGGCTTAATGGCTACACCTTC
d_gene: NA; abundance: NA; j_gene: TRBJ2-5; v_gene: TRBV18; CDR3aa: CASSPRVKSMEETQYF; CDR3nt: TGTGCCAGCTCACCAAGAGTAAAAAGTATGGAAGAGACCCAGTACTTC
d_gene: NA; abundance: NA; j_gene: TRBJ1-1; v_gene: TRBV7-8; CDR3aa: CASSLGRGNTEAFF; CDR3nt: TGTGCCAGCAGCTTAGGGAGGGGGAACACTGAAGCTTTCTTT
d_gene: NA; abundance: NA; j_gene: TRBJ1-1; v_gene: TRBV24-1; CDR3aa: CATSDLSERKAFF; CDR3nt: TGTGCCACCAGTGATTTATCAGAGAGGAAAGCTTTCTTT
d_gene: TRBD2; abundance: NA; j_gene: TRBJ2-7; v_gene: TRBV5-1; CDR3aa: CASSPSLAGTREQYF; CDR3nt: TGCGCCAGCAGCCCGTCCCTAGCGGGTACGCGGGAGCAGTACTTC
d_gene: TRBD1; abundance: many; j_gene: TRBJ1-2; v_gene: TRBV10-3; CDR3aa: CAISEGGGGADGYTF; CDR3nt: TGTGCCATCAGTGAGGGTGGAGGGGGCGCGGATGGCTACACCTTC
d_gene: TRBD1; abundance: NA; j_gene: TRBJ2-1; v_gene: TRBV15; CDR3aa: CATRDRGDSYNEQFF; CDR3nt: TGTGCCACCCGGGACAGGGGGGACTCCTACAATGAGCAGTTCTTC
d_gene: NA; abundance: NA; j_gene: TRBJ2-2; v_gene: TRBV7-9; CDR3aa: CASRSGGNTGELFF; CDR3nt: TGTGCCAGCAGGTCCGGTGGGAACACCGGGGAGCTGTTTTTT